The 22 T cell receptor beta chains below all came from one sample that was sequenced in a study of molecular identifiers for immune sequencing clone quantification. Via MiXCR, TCRdb re-called the PCR reads, giving one row per CDR3 protein. The sample carries over 300,000 distinct CDR3 sequences, 24% recorded once. Sequenced input: naive CD8+ T cells from blood, with Jurkat cell RNA spiked in. Subset described: FACS-sorted CD8+CD4-CCR7+CD45RA+ naive T cells. These receptors came from a human donor in good health. Some libraries in this study had Jurkat cell RNA spiked in.

This clonotype was seen more than once but under ten times. CDR3 in DNA: TGCGCCAGCAGCCAAGATCTTTTAGCGGCTAGCTCCTACGAGCAGTACTTC. It specifies CASSQDLLAASSYEQYF. The chain carries TRBV4-3 and TRBJ2-7; perhaps TRBD2 as D (6 bases). Trimming stripped 0 bases from V and 0 bases from J, with 15 bases between. The CDR3 runs 17 residues. Germline lookup yields CDR1 LGHNA and CDR2 YSLEER.

In its sample, this clonotype was seen many times. CDR3 protein: CASFTRGGPGYEQYF. CDR3 DNA: TGTGCCAGCTTCACCCGGGGGGGGCCTGGCTACGAGCAGTACTTC. The V call is TRBV6-2 or TRBV6-3, the J call TRBJ2-7, with 8 bases matching TRBD2. Germline CDR1 MNHEY, CDR2 SVGEGT. The junction had 12 bases not matched to a gene; V was cut back by 8 bases and J by 3 bases. The CDR3 is 15 amino acids.

This clonotype has ten or more counts. The rearrangement links TRBV4-1 to TRBJ2-7; 8 bases fit TRBD2. The germline V gene encodes CDR1 MGHRA and CDR2 YSYEKL. J lost 6 bases, V lost 8 bases, and 3 bases had no gene match. CDR3 length: 11 residues. The CDR3 DNA is TGCGCCAGCGCCGGGAGGGGCGAGCAGTACTTC. This sequence encodes CASAGRGEQYF.

A remark on this clonotype: A much more abundant neighbour one base away suggests this may be a read error. This chain joins TRBV6-5 and TRBJ1-1; no definite D call. There are 15 residues in the CDR3. Looked up from germline, CDR1 is MNHEY and CDR2 is SVGAGI. Written as DNA, the CDR3 is TGTGCCAACAGTTACTCATGGACTGGGAACACTGAAGCTTTCTTT. Protein: CANSYSWTGNTEAFF.

The rearrangement joins TRBV3-1 to TRBJ2-7; TRBD1 matches at 7 bases. Germline lookup yields CDR1 LGHDT and CDR2 YNNKEL (reference sequence). The CDR3 spans 12 residues. The ends lost 3 bases at V and 6 bases at J; junction bases unmatched: 2. In nucleotides, the CDR3 is TGTGCCAGCAGCCAGAGGGGGCCCGAGCAGTACTTC. Protein: CASSQRGPEQYF.

This clonotype has a handful of counts. This chain links TRBV13 with TRBJ2-1; D is unclear. Trimming left V 5 bases short and J 0 bases short, with 14 bases between. This CDR3 region has 16 residues. Per the germline V gene, CDR1 is PRHDT and CDR2 is FYEKMQ (reference sequence). The CDR3 is CASSPSLESSYNEQFF. The DNA of the CDR3 is TGTGCCAGCAGCCCCTCCCTAGAGAGCTCCTACAATGAGCAGTTCTTC.

The chain links TRBV28 to TRBJ2-1, with D possibly being TRBD2 (5 bases). Germline assignment: CDR1 MDHEN and CDR2 SYDVKM. The CDR3 is made up of 13 amino acids. Trimming left V 4 bases short and J 7 bases short, with 11 bases between. The CDR3 DNA follows: TGTGCCAGCAGTTCGGGGAGCCGAAATGAGCAGTTCTTC. Protein: CASSSGSRNEQFF.

This clonotype was counted a few times. The genes are TRBV11-2 and TRBJ2-1; the D call may be TRBD1 or TRBD2 (5 bases each). The CDR3 contains 12 residues. Looked up from germline, CDR1 is SGHAT and CDR2 is FQNNGV. V was pared by 1 base and J by 12 bases, with 10 bases between. The DNA of the CDR3 is TGTGCCAGCAGCTTAGTGGGGGTGTGGCAGTTCTTC. Translation: CASSLVGVWQFF.

Many counts were recorded for this clonotype. This rearrangement joins TRBV29-1 to TRBJ1-4; D possibly corresponds to TRBD1 (5 bases). CDR3 length: 15 amino acids. V was trimmed by 0 bases and J by 1 base, leaving 9 bases between them. The V gene's germline CDR1 is SQVTM and CDR2 ANQGSEA. The chain's CDR3 is CSVEEWGETNEKLFF. The CDR3 nucleotides are TGCAGCGTTGAAGAATGGGGGGAAACTAATGAAAAACTGTTTTTT.

This clonotype was observed a few times. The J gene is TRBJ1-1, the V gene TRBV28; D is perhaps TRBD1 (5 bases). The CDR3 extends over 13 amino acids. Trimming shortened V by 6 bases and J by 4 bases, and 12 bases separated the two germline ends. Germline V CDR1 and CDR2: MDHEN, SYDVKM. The CDR3 here is CASRWQGGTEAFF. CDR3 DNA: TGTGCCAGCAGATGGCAGGGAGGCACTGAAGCTTTCTTT.

This clonotype was seen a few times. The chain couples TRBV2 to TRBJ1-2; 10 bases line up with TRBD1. Trimming removed 7 bases from V and 5 bases from J; junction bases left unmatched: 7. The CDR3 is 14 amino acids. Germline-derived CDR1 and CDR2 are SNHLY and FYNNEI. Here the CDR3 DNA reads TGTGCCAGCACTTGGACAGGGGGTTATTATGGCTACACCTTC. Translating it yields CASTWTGGYYGYTF. The whole variable domain, filled in from reference TRBV2 and TRBJ1-2, reads EPEVTQTPSHQVTQMGQEVILRCVPISNHLYFYWYRQILGQKVEFLVSFYNNEISEKSEIFDDQFSVERPDGSNFTLKIRSTKLEDSAMYFCASTWTGGYYGYTFGSGTRLTVV.

Worth noting for this clonotype: A much more abundant neighbour one base away suggests this may be a read error. The chain links TRBV5-1 to TRBJ1-5, with D possibly matching TRBD1 (6 bases). The CDR3 has 15 residues. Germline CDR1 and CDR2: SGHRS and YFSETQ. V was clipped by 7 bases and J by 5 bases, with 19 bases between them. In nucleotides, the CDR3 is TGCGCCAGCGGTCATTCGGGGGGCATGTATCAGCCCCAGCATTTT. As protein: CASGHSGGMYQPQHF.

This clonotype was found many times. This chain uses TRBV4-1 with TRBJ1-1, with D tentatively TRBD1 (5 bases). CDR1 is MGHRA and CDR2 is YSYEKL in the germline V gene. The CDR3 is 15 residues long. Trimming shortened V by 5 bases and J by 4 bases, and 17 bases separated the two germline ends. The CDR3 nucleotides are TGCGCCAGCAGCTCAACCGCTGGGGGAGGCACTGAAGCTTTCTTT. This translates into CASSSTAGGGTEAFF.

This clonotype turned up a few times. The rearrangement links TRBV11-2 to TRBJ2-5, with TRBD2 as a possible D gene (5 bases). The germline V gene encodes CDR1 SGHAT and CDR2 FQNNGV. CDR3 length equals 16 residues. V was shortened by 1 base and J by 5 bases, with 17 bases between the two germline ends. The CDR3, as DNA: TGTGCCAGCAGCTTAGGGTTCCGGGGATCAAGTGAGACCCAGTACTTC. This gives the protein CASSLGFRGSSETQYF.

The CDR3 coding sequence is TGTGCCAGCAGCAAAGCGTCACTAGCGGGAGGAGAGACCCAGCACTTC. Protein: CASSKASLAGGETQHF. The chain couples TRBV21-1 to TRBJ2-5; the table names TRBD2, a call not compared with the DNA. TRBV21-1 is given as a pseudogene. CDR3 size: 16 residues.

The V gene is TRBV5-4, the J gene TRBJ2-3; TRBD2 matches at 13 bases. V lost 5 bases and J lost 4; bases outside the gene matches: 4. The CDR3 contains 15 residues. Germline CDR1 reads SGHNT; CDR2 reads YYREEE (reference sequence). The CDR3 coding sequence is TGTGCCAGCAGACTAGCGGGGGGGCCCCCAGATACGCAGTATTTT. Translating gives CASRLAGGPPDTQYF.

To note about this clonotype: A junction boundary mismatches the germline segment, possibly from a read error. This chain connects TRBV27 to TRBJ1-5; TRBD1 might be the D (5 bases). Germline V gene lookup returns CDR1 MNHEY and CDR2 SMNVEV (reference sequence). The CDR3 totals 15 residues. The CDR3 bases are TGTGCCAGCAGCTACAGGTTTTATAGCAATCCGCCCCCGCATTTT. As protein: CASSYRFYSNPPPHF.

This clonotype was seen only a few times. V is TRBV5-1 and J is TRBJ2-7, with D uncertain. This CDR3 is built from 13 residues. Germline loops: CDR1 SGHRS, CDR2 YFSETQ. Trimming stripped 1 base from V and 0 bases from J, with 5 bases between. The CDR3 loop is CASSLIHSYEQYF. CDR3 nucleotide sequence: TGCGCCAGCAGCTTGATCCACTCCTACGAGCAGTACTTC.

This clonotype was seen many times. The chain joins TRBV4-1 to TRBJ1-1; D possibly corresponds to TRBD1 (5 bases). CDR3 length: 14 residues. V lost 3 bases to trimming and J lost 5 bases, with 13 bases between them. The V gene's germline CDR1 is MGHRA and CDR2 YSYEKL. CDR3 in amino acids: CASSQTPGGTEAFF. The CDR3 region has the DNA TGCGCCAGCAGCCAGACACCTGGGGGGACTGAAGCTTTCTTT.

This clonotype occurred many times. The J gene is TRBJ1-1, the V gene TRBV29-1, with a possible D match to TRBD1 (5 bases). Trimming took 5 bases from V and 8 from J, leaving 12 bases between them. The length of the CDR3 is 11 residues. Looked up from germline, CDR1 is SQVTM and CDR2 is ANQGSEA. DNA for the CDR3: TGCAGCGTTAATGGGGGGACGGAAGCTTTCTTT. Its translation is CSVNGGTEAFF. The variable domain in full, with the rest retrieved from reference TRBV29-1 and TRBJ1-1, is SAVISQKPSRDICQRGTSLTIQCQVDSQVTMMFWYRQQPGQSLTLIATANQGSEATYESGFVIDKFPISRPNLTFSTLTVSNMSPEDSSIYLCSVNGGTEAFFGQGTRLTVV.

This clonotype came up once. This sequence joins TRBV20-1 and TRBJ2-1; 14 bases match TRBD2. CDR3 length equals 17 residues. V trimming: 3 bases; J trimming: 7 bases; junction bases outside the gene matches: 11. Germline loops: CDR1 DFQATT, CDR2 SNEGSKA (reference sequence). CDR3 region: CSASEGTSGRVSNEQFF. The CDR3 DNA is TGCAGTGCTAGCGAGGGGACTAGCGGGAGAGTCAGTAATGAGCAGTTCTTC.

This clonotype has a handful of counts. CDR3 protein: CASSPPSRTGTGELFF. CDR3 nucleotides: TGTGCCAGCAGCCCACCCTCAAGGACAGGGACCGGGGAGCTGTTTTTT. The J gene is TRBJ2-2, the V gene TRBV3-1, with 8 bases fitting TRBD1. Germline V gene sequence: CDR1 LGHDT, CDR2 YNNKEL (reference sequence). The CDR3 sequence is 16 residues long. V gave up 4 bases and J gave up 5 bases; unmatched junction bases: 9.